This record concerns one T cell receptor (beta chain) sequence. Trimming removed 6 bases from V and 1 base from J; junction bases left unmatched: 12. Germline CDR1 reads LNHDA; CDR2 reads SQIVND (reference sequence). The CDR3 runs to 16 residues. In the original workflow: Counts of nucleated cells, estimated from reference gene primer amplification, were obtained. Clones were sequenced by immunoSEQ multiplex PCR, and TCRdb holds only the in-frame ones, with some missing. From that table come the V and J calls and clone size; the DNA was used to work out D and trimming. The table has around 45,000 clones, roughly 87% seen once; the top ten hold just over 15%. The data were obtained in a study of blood T cell repertoires in COVID-19. Study background: Acute-phase and convalescent COVID-19 samples originated in the United States, Italy and Spain. Nucleic acid was either cDNA or gDNA, and it came from T cells, B-cell-depleted T cells, or PBMCs.

The chain joins TRBV19 to TRBJ2-7; 7 bases fit TRBD1. Sequenced: peripheral blood. This TCR derives from a man between 60 and 75 years old with active COVID-19. This CDR3 reads CASRPSGGFTSYEQYF. In nucleotides, the CDR3 is TGTGCCAGTAGGCCATCAGGGGGATTTACGTCCTACGAGCAGTACTTC.